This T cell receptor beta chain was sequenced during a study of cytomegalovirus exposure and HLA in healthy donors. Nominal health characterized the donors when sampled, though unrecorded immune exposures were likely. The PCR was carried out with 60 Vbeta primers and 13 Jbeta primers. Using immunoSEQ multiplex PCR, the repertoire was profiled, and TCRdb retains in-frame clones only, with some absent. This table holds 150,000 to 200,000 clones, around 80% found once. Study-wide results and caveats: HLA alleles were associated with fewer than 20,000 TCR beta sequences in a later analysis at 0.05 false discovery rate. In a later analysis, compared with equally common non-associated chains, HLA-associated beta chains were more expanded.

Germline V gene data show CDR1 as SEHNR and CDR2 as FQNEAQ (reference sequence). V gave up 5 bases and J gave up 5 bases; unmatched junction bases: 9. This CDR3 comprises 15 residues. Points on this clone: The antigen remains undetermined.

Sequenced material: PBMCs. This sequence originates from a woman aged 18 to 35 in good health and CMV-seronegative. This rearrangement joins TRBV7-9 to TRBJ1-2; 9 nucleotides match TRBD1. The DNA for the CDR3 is TGTGCCAGCAGCCCACCGGGACAGGGCCGGTATGGCTACACCTTC. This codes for CASSPPGQGRYGYTF.